This paragraph reports one TCR beta chain. The V end was cut by 5 bases, the J end by 2 bases, with 18 bases between. CDR3 length equals 15 residues. The germline CDR1 and CDR2 sequences are SQVTM and ANQGSEA. This sample is part of a study of shared clonotypes between healthy human individuals. Positive CCR7 selection of CD45RO-negative cells yielded the naive CD8 cells, and terminally differentiated effector memory CD45RA+ cells were excluded. The repertoire was sequenced with immunoSEQ multiplex PCR; TCRdb's copy has only in-frame clones and lacks some. The sample consists of over 800,000 clones, roughly 92% of them appearing once.

The clonotype was recovered from a man aged 30-40 years in good health. The chain carries TRBV29-1 and TRBJ1-1; no definite D call. The sequenced sample consisted of naive CD8+ T cells sorted from blood. CDR3 in DNA: TGCAGCGTTTCCGGGCTCGAGGGATCAAACACTGAAGCTTTCTTT. Encoded protein: CSVSGLEGSNTEAFF.